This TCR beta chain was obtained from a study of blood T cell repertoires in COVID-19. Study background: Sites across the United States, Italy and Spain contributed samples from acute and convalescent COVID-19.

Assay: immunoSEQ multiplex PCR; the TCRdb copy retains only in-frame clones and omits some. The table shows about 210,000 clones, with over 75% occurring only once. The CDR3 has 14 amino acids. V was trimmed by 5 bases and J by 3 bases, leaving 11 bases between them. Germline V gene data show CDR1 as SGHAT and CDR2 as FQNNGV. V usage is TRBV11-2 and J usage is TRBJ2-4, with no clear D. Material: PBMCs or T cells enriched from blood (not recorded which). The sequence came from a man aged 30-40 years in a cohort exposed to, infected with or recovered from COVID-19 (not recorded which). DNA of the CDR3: TGTGCCAGCAGCCCGAGCGTGAGCAAAAACATTCAGTACTTC. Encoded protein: CASSPSVSKNIQYF.